This TCR beta chain came from a study of blood T cell repertoires in COVID-19. Study-level information: Some COVID-19 samples were acute and others convalescent; all came from the United States, Italy and Spain.

Per the authors' pipeline: Nucleated cell number was recorded as an estimate derived from reference gene primer amplification. The protocol was immunoSEQ multiplex PCR, while the TCRdb copy is restricted to in-frame clones and leaves out a portion. The V and J calls and clone size come from that table; D and trimming were worked out from the DNA. The data hold approximately 260,000 clones, with approximately 80% observed a single time. V shed 5 bases and J 6 bases; nucleotides not matched to a gene: 5. The CDR3 has 13 amino acids. Germline V CDR1 and CDR2: KGHSH, LQKENI. The receptor's source is a woman aged 40-49 years with active or convalescent COVID-19. The sample taken for sequencing was peripheral blood. The chain joins TRBV18 to TRBJ1-2, with 8 bases aligning to TRBD1. The CDR3 loop reads CASSGQGRDGYTF. The CDR3 coding sequence is TGTGCCAGCTCAGGACAGGGACGGGATGGCTACACCTTC. Full variable domain (missing parts from reference TRBV18 and TRBJ1-2): NAGVMQNPRHLVRRRGQEARLRCSPMKGHSHVYWYRQLPEEGLKFMVYLQKENIIDESGMPKERFSAEFPKEGPSILRIQQVVRGDSAAYFCASSGQGRDGYTFGSGTRLTVV.